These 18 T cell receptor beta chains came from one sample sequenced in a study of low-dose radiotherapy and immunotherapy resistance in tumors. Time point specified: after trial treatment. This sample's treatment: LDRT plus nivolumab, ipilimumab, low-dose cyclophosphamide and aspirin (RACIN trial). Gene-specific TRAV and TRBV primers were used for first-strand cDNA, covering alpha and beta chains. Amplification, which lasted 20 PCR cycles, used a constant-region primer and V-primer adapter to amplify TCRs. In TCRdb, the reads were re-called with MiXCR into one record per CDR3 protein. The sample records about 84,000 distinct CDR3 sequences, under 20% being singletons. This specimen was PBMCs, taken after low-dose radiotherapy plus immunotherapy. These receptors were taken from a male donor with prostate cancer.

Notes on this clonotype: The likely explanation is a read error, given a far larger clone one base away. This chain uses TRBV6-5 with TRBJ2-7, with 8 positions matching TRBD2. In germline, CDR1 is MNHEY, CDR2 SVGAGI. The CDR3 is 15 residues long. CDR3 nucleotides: TGTGCCAACAGTGAGTTGAGCGGGAGCTCCTACGAGCAGTACTTC. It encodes CANSELSGSSYEQYF.

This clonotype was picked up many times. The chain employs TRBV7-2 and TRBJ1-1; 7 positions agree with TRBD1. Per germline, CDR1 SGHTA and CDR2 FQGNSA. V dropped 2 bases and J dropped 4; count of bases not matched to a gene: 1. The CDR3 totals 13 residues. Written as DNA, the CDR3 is TGTGCCAGCAGCTTATACAGGGGCACTGAAGCTTTCTTT. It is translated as CASSLYRGTEAFF. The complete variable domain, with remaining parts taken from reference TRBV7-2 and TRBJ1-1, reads GAGVSQSPSNKVTEKGKDVELRCDPISGHTALYWYRQSLGQGLEFLIYFQGNSAPDKSGLPSDRFSAERTGGSVSTLTIQRTQQEDSAVYLCASSLYRGTEAFFGQGTRLTVV.

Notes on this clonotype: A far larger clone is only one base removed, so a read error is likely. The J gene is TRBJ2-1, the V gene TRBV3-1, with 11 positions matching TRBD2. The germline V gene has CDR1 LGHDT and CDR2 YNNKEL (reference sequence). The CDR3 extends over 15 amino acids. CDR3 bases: TGTACCAGCAGCCATACTAGCGGGAGTAGCGATGAGCAGTTCTTC. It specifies CTSSHTSGSSDEQFF.

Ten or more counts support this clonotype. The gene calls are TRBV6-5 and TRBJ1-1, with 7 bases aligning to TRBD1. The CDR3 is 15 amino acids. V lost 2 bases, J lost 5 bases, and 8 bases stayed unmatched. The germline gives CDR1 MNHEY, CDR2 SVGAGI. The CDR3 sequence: CASSYPGQLVTEAFF. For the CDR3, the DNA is TGTGCCAGCAGTTACCCGGGACAGCTCGTGACTGAAGCTTTCTTT.

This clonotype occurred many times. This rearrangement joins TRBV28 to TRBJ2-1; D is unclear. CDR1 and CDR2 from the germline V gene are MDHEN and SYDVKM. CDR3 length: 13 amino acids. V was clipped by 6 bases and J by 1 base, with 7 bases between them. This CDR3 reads CASRSVSYNEQFF. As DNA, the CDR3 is TGTGCCAGCAGAAGCGTGTCCTACAATGAGCAGTTCTTC.

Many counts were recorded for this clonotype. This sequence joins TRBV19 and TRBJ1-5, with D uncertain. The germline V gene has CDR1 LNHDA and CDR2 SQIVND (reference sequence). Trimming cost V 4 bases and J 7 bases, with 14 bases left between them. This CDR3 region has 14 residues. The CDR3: CASSTGGLGQPQHF. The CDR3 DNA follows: TGTGCCAGTAGTACCGGCGGACTAGGGCAGCCCCAGCATTTT.

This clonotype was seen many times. In DNA, the CDR3 is TGTGCCAGCAGTCAGTCCCAAGAGACCCAGTACTTC. It is translated as CASSQSQETQYF. This chain links TRBV6-2 or TRBV6-3 with TRBJ2-5; D uncertain. The CDR3 is 12 amino acids. V lost 5 bases to trimming and J lost 1 base, with 5 bases between them. Germline loops: CDR1 MNHEY, CDR2 SVGEGT.

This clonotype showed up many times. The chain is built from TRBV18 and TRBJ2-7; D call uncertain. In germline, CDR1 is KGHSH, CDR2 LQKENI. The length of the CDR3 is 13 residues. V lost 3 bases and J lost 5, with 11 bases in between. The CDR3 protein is CASSPGNKDEQYF. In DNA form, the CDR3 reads TGTGCCAGCTCACCCGGAAATAAGGACGAGCAGTACTTC.

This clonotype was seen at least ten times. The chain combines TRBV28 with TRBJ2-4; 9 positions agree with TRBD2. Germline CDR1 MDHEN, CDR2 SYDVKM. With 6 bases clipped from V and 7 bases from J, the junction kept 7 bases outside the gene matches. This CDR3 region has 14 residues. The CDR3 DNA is TGTGCCAGCAGCGGCGGGGGGGCGGGGAACATTCAGTACTTC. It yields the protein CASSGGGAGNIQYF.

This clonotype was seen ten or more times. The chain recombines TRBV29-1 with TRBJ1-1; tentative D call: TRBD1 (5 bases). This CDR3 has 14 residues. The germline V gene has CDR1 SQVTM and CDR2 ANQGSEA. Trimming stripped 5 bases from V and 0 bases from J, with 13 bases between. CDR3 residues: CSVRKGTVNTEAFF. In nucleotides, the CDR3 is TGCAGCGTTCGCAAGGGGACGGTGAACACTGAAGCTTTCTTT.

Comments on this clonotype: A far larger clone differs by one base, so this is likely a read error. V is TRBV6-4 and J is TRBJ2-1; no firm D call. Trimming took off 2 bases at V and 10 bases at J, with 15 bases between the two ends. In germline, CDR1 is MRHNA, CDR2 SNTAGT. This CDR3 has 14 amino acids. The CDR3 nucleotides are TGTGCCAGCAGTGACAGTGGCACCTCCTACGAGCAGTTCTTC. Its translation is CASSDSGTSYEQFF.

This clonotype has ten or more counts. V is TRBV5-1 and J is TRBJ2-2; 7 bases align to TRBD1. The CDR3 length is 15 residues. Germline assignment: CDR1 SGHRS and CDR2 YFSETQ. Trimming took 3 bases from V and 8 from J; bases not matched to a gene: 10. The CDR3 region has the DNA TGCGCCAGCAGCTCCGGGGACAGCATAGCAGGGGAGCTGTTTTTT. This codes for CASSSGDSIAGELFF.

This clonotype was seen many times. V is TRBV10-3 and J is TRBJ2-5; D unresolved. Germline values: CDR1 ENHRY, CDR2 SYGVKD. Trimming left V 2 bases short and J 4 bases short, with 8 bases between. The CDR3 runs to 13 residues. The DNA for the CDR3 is TGTGCCATCAGTGAGAAAGGGTCAGAGACCCAGTACTTC. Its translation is CAISEKGSETQYF.

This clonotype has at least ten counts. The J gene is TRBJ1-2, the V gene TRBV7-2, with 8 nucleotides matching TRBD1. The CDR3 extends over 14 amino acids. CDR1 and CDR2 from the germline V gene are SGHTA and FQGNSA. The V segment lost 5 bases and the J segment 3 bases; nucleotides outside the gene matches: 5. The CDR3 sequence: CASSRTGSDYGYTF. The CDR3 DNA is TGTGCCAGCAGCCGGACAGGGTCGGACTATGGCTACACCTTC.

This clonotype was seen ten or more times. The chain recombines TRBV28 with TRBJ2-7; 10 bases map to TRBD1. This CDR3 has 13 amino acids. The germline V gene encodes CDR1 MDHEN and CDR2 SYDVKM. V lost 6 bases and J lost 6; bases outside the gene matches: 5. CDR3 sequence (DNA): TGTGCCAGCAGCCCGGGACAGGGGAGCGAGCAGTACTTC. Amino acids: CASSPGQGSEQYF.

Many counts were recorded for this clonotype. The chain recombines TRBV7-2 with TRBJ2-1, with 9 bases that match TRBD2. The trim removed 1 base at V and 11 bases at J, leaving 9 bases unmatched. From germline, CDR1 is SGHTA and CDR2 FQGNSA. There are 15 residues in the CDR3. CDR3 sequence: CASSLGLPTSGKQFF. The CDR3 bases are TGTGCCAGCAGCTTAGGCCTACCGACTAGCGGAAAGCAGTTCTTC.

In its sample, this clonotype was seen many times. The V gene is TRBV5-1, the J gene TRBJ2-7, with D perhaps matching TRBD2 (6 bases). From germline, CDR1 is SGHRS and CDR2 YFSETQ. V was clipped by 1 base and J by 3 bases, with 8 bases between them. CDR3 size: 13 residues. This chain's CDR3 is CASSLPGDYEQYF. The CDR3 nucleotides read TGCGCCAGCAGCTTGCCGGGGGACTACGAGCAGTACTTC.

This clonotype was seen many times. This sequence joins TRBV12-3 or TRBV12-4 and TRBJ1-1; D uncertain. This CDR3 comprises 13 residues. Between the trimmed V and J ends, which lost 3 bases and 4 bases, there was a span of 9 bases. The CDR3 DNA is TGTGCCAGCAGTTTGACGGGTGTCACTGAAGCTTTCTTT. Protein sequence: CASSLTGVTEAFF.